This TCR beta chain was identified in a study of CD8+ T cells in alopecia areata. V lost 5 bases to trimming and J lost 4 bases, with 14 bases between them. Germline CDR1 is SGHTA and CDR2 is FQGNSA. CDR3 length equals 14 residues. Study-wide results and limits: Elevated clonality characterized lesional scalp relative to normal scalp, particularly in alopecia totalis/universalis.

TCR sequencing used cDNA made by reverse transcription of extracted RNA. The table came from immunoSEQ multiplex PCR; TCRdb's copy has only in-frame clones and leaves some out. The table records about 200,000 clones, about two fifths of them present only once. This clone was recorded only once. Antigen: not known. Treatment indicated: oral pan-JAK inhibitor, 5-10 mg twice daily. This TCR came from a human donor with alopecia areata. This specimen was CD4+ T cells sorted from blood, taken at week 34, from a patient treated with tofacitinib. The chain uses TRBV7-2 and TRBJ2-5; the D is unclear. The CDR3 here is CASSPERASETQYF. In DNA, the CDR3 is TGTGCCAGCAGCCCCGAGAGAGCGTCAGAGACCCAGTACTTC.